This entry lists 27 T cell receptor beta chains sequenced from one sample in a study of OX40 agonist ivuxolimab in advanced cancers. Repertoires were generated with immunoSEQ multiplex PCR, while TCRdb's copy carries only in-frame clones and drops some. Of 70,000 or so clones in the sample, about 82% were seen once. The sequences come from CD4+ or CD8+ T cells sorted from blood, collected in a trial of the OX40 agonist ivuxolimab. These receptors all come from an adult with an advanced solid tumor such as melanoma, head and neck, liver or kidney cancer.

The count of this clone is one. The chain couples TRBV30 to TRBJ2-2; 10 nucleotides align to TRBD2. This CDR3 has 16 amino acids. Germline CDR1 and CDR2: GTSNPN and SVGIG (reference sequence). The V gene end was trimmed by 2 bases and the J gene end by 1 base; junction bases not matched to a gene: 4. CDR3: CAWSTASGGNTGELFF. The CDR3 DNA reads TGTGCCTGGAGTACTGCTAGCGGGGGGAACACCGGGGAGCTGTTTTTT.

The DNA for the CDR3 is TGTGCCAGTAGTATTTATCTGGGGGCCTACGAGCAGTACTTC. This codes for CASSIYLGAYEQYF. This chain joins TRBV19 and TRBJ2-7; D tentatively fits TRBD1 or TRBD2 (5 bases each). Trimming took off 3 bases at V and 2 bases at J, with 11 bases between the two ends. The germline V gene encodes CDR1 LNHDA and CDR2 SQIVND (reference sequence). There are 14 residues in the CDR3. The full variable domain, completed using reference TRBV19 and TRBJ2-7, is DGGITQSPKYLFRKEGQNVTLSCEQNLNHDAMYWYRQDPGQGLRLIYYSQIVNDFQKGDIAEGYSVSREKKESFPLTVTSAQKNPTAFYLCASSIYLGAYEQYFGPGTRLTVT.

The J gene is TRBJ2-2, the V gene TRBV4-2, with TRBD2 matching over 10 bases. CDR3 length: 18 residues. V lost 0 bases, J lost 2 bases, and 6 bases stayed unmatched. CDR1 and CDR2 (germline): LGHNA, YNFKEQ. CDR3 residues: CASSQEPSGGLNTGELFF. For the CDR3, the DNA is TGTGCCAGCAGCCAAGAACCTAGCGGGGGCCTAAACACCGGGGAGCTGTTTTTT.

The chain recombines TRBV15 with TRBJ2-1, with a possible D match to TRBD2 (6 bases). The CDR3 runs 15 residues. Between the trimmed V and J ends, which lost 0 bases and 4 bases, there was a span of 10 bases. Per germline, CDR1 LNHNV and CDR2 YYDKDF (reference sequence). CDR3 loop: CATSRESGGYNEQFF. CDR3 DNA: TGTGCCACCAGCAGAGAGAGCGGAGGGTACAATGAGCAGTTCTTC.

The CDR3 reads CASSSTRNTEAFF. CDR3 nucleotide sequence: TGTGCCAGCAGTTCCACAAGAAACACTGAAGCTTTCTTT. The chain combines TRBV27 with TRBJ1-1; D is unclear. Deletions cut 4 bases from V and 2 bases from J, with 8 bases between. The CDR3 totals 13 residues. Germline V lookup: CDR1 MNHEY, CDR2 SMNVEV (reference sequence).

This chain joins TRBV2 and TRBJ1-5; D gene ambiguous. Looked up from germline, CDR1 is SNHLY and CDR2 is FYNNEI. The CDR3 contains 14 residues. V was clipped by 2 bases and J by 4 bases, with 9 bases between them. The CDR3 region is CASSENEGNQPQHF. CDR3 DNA: TGTGCCAGCAGTGAAAACGAAGGGAATCAGCCCCAGCATTTT.

The sample holds a few counts of this clone. In DNA form, the CDR3 reads TGCGCCAGCAGCCAAGATCTAAGCGGCCCAGATACGCAGTATTTT. It translates to CASSQDLSGPDTQYF. This chain uses TRBV4-3 with TRBJ2-3; TRBD2 is a possible D gene (5 bases). Trimming removed 0 bases from V and 4 bases from J, with 11 bases in between. The CDR3 is 15 amino acids. CDR1 and CDR2 from the germline V gene are LGHNA and YSLEER.

V is TRBV18 and J is TRBJ2-5; TRBD1 agrees at 7 bases. This CDR3 contains 17 residues. With 1 base clipped from V and 0 bases from J, the junction kept 8 bases outside the gene matches. The germline V gene encodes CDR1 KGHSH and CDR2 LQKENI. CDR3 nucleotides: TGTGCCAGCTCACCACGGCGAGGACAGGATAACCAAGAGACCCAGTACTTC. It specifies CASSPRRGQDNQETQYF.

V gene TRBV13 combines with J gene TRBJ1-6; 8 nucleotides line up with TRBD1. The CDR3 has 15 residues. V trimming: 0 bases; J trimming: 9 bases; junction bases outside the gene matches: 4. Germline V gene data show CDR1 as PRHDT and CDR2 as FYEKMQ (reference sequence). CDR3 in DNA: TGTGCCAGCAGCTTAGGGGACAGGGTGGTTTCACCCCTCCACTTT. Translation gives CASSLGDRVVSPLHF.

The rearrangement links TRBV14 to TRBJ2-7; D is unclear. Deletions cut 1 base from V and 3 bases from J, with 7 bases between. CDR1 and CDR2 (germline): SGHDN, FVKESK. The CDR3 consists of 13 residues. The CDR3 region has the DNA TGTGCCAGCAGCCAAGTTTTCAGCTACGAGCAGTACTTC. It specifies CASSQVFSYEQYF.

A few counts support this clone. This chain uses TRBV6-1 with TRBJ2-3, with 8 bases fitting TRBD1. The CDR3 is 16 residues long. The ends lost 1 base at V and 4 bases at J; junction bases unmatched: 7. The V gene's germline CDR1 is MNHNS and CDR2 SASEGT. The CDR3 region is CASSEGRTGRPDTQYF. DNA for the CDR3: TGTGCCAGCAGTGAAGGCCGGACAGGGAGACCAGATACGCAGTATTTT.

The J gene is TRBJ2-3, the V gene TRBV6-6; D is unresolved. This CDR3 spans 12 amino acids. In germline, CDR1 is MNHNY, CDR2 SVGAGI (reference sequence). Trimming removed 6 bases from V and 5 bases from J, with 9 bases in between. CDR3 DNA: TGTGCCAGCAGCTCGAATATAGATACGCAGTATTTT. This translates into CASSSNIDTQYF.

The J gene is TRBJ2-7, the V gene TRBV7-2, with D uncertain. The CDR3 covers 15 residues. The V end was cut by 1 base, the J end by 8 bases, with 18 bases between. Germline V gives CDR1 SGHTA, CDR2 FQGNSA. In DNA form, the CDR3 reads TGTGCCAGCAGCTTAGTCAGTGCAGTCGAGCTTCAGCAGTACTTC. Its protein product is CASSLVSAVELQQYF.

The CDR3 here is CASSHREIGGHFQETQYF. The CDR3 coding sequence is TGTGCCAGCTCACACAGGGAGATCGGCGGACACTTCCAAGAGACCCAGTACTTC. The J gene is TRBJ2-5, the V gene TRBV18; D may be TRBD1 (6 bases). V gave up 4 bases and J gave up 1 base, with 22 bases separating them. This CDR3 contains 18 residues. Per germline, CDR1 KGHSH and CDR2 LQKENI. Full variable domain (rest looked up from reference TRBV18 and TRBJ2-5): NAGVMQNPRHLVRRRGQEARLRCSPMKGHSHVYWYRQLPEEGLKFMVYLQKENIIDESGMPKERFSAEFPKEGPSILRIQQVVRGDSAAYFCASSHREIGGHFQETQYFGPGTRLLVL.

The rearrangement links TRBV27 to TRBJ1-1; tentative D call: TRBD1 (6 bases). This CDR3 is 12 amino acids long. V was pared by 1 base and J by 7 bases, with 7 bases between. The germline CDR1 and CDR2 sequences are MNHEY and SMNVEV (reference sequence). DNA of the CDR3: TGTGCCAGCAGTTTATTAGGGGGTGAAGCTTTCTTT. Translated: CASSLLGGEAFF.

The chain uses TRBV18 and TRBJ2-5; TRBD1 agrees at 7 bases. The CDR3 spans 14 residues. The trim removed 2 bases at V and 7 bases at J, leaving 7 bases unmatched. Germline assignment: CDR1 KGHSH and CDR2 LQKENI. The CDR3 DNA reads as TGTGCCAGCTCACCAACAGGGGACGGTTTGACCCAGTACTTC. It codes for CASSPTGDGLTQYF.

The J gene is TRBJ1-1, the V gene TRBV27; D unclear. The CDR3 is 11 amino acids. The germline CDR1 and CDR2 sequences are MNHEY and SMNVEV (reference sequence). V lost 6 bases and J 7 bases, leaving 9 bases between the germline ends. CDR3 in amino acids: CASSSDGEAFF. The CDR3 nucleotides read TGTGCCAGCAGCTCGGACGGTGAAGCTTTCTTT.

The genes are TRBV7-2 and TRBJ2-1; no firm D call. This CDR3 is built from 12 residues. Trimming left V 5 bases short and J 6 bases short, with 8 bases between. CDR1 SGHTA and CDR2 FQGNSA come from the germline V gene. CDR3 sequence reads: CASSALGNEQFF. The CDR3 nucleotides read TGTGCCAGCAGCGCCTTGGGCAATGAGCAGTTCTTC. Combining the CDR3 with reference TRBV7-2 and TRBJ2-1 gives the whole variable domain GAGVSQSPSNKVTEKGKDVELRCDPISGHTALYWYRQSLGQGLEFLIYFQGNSAPDKSGLPSDRFSAERTGGSVSTLTIQRTQQEDSAVYLCASSALGNEQFFGPGTRLTVL.

This clone occurred a few times. V usage is TRBV7-8 and J usage is TRBJ2-7, with D possibly matching TRBD1 (5 bases). V dropped 3 bases and J dropped 4 bases, with 10 bases sitting between them. This CDR3 is 13 amino acids long. The V gene's germline CDR1 is SGHVS and CDR2 FQNEAQ. The CDR3 protein is CASSLDTLYEQYF. CDR3 DNA: TGTGCCAGCAGCTTGGACACCTTATACGAGCAGTACTTC.

This chain links TRBV29-1 with TRBJ2-3, with TRBD1 matching 9 bases. The CDR3 has 16 residues. Losses at the gene ends were 4 bases for V and 1 base for J; bases not matched to a gene: 9. Per germline, CDR1 SQVTM and CDR2 ANQGSEA. The CDR3 nucleotides are TGCAGCGTTGTGGGACAGGGCGATCTTGGCACAGATACGCAGTATTTT. Its translation: CSVVGQGDLGTDTQYF.

The chain couples TRBV2 to TRBJ2-5, with 13 bases lining up with TRBD2. V was clipped by 5 bases and J by 6 bases; unmatched bases: 9. The CDR3 length is 16 residues. Germline CDR1 is SNHLY and CDR2 is FYNNEI. CDR3 in DNA: TGTGCCAGCAGTCCCTCACTAGCGGGGGGGCGAAAGACCCAGTACTTC. Translation: CASSPSLAGGRKTQYF.

The chain carries TRBV5-1 and TRBJ2-3, with 9 bases aligning to TRBD2. This CDR3 comprises 17 residues. V trimming: 0 bases; J trimming: 4 bases; junction bases outside the gene matches: 9. Germline CDR1 is SGHRS and CDR2 is YFSETQ. The CDR3 sequence is CASSLASSGVKADTQYF. CDR3 in DNA: TGCGCCAGCAGCTTGGCCTCTAGCGGGGTTAAGGCAGATACGCAGTATTTT.

This rearrangement joins TRBV19 to TRBJ2-7; 12 nucleotides line up with TRBD2. Germline lookup yields CDR1 LNHDA and CDR2 SQIVND (reference sequence). This CDR3 comprises 14 residues. The J segment lost 2 bases and the V segment lost 6 bases, leaving 2 bases of the junction unmatched. The CDR3, as DNA: TGTGCCAGTAGCGGACTAGCGGGGACCTACGAGCAGTACTTC. This gives the protein CASSGLAGTYEQYF.

J is TRBJ2-7 and V is TRBV5-1, with D possibly being TRBD1 or TRBD2 (6 bases each). This CDR3 has 17 amino acids. The germline V and J ends were trimmed by 5 bases and 0 bases, with 21 bases remaining between them. Germline V gene sequence: CDR1 SGHRS, CDR2 YFSETQ. CDR3 in DNA: TGCGCCAGCAGTATGCCGGAACGGGGGCCTTACTCCTACGAGCAGTACTTC. Protein: CASSMPERGPYSYEQYF. The complete variable domain, with remaining parts taken from reference TRBV5-1 and TRBJ2-7, reads KAGVTQTPRYLIKTRGQQVTLSCSPISGHRSVSWYQQTPGQGLQFLFEYFSETQRNKGNFPGRFSGRQFSNSRSEMNVSTLELGDSALYLCASSMPERGPYSYEQYFGPGTRLTVT.

The chain couples TRBV6-5 to TRBJ1-1; no definite D call. Trimming stripped 2 bases from V and 5 bases from J, with 9 bases between. Germline V gives CDR1 MNHEY, CDR2 SVGAGI. The CDR3 covers 13 residues. In DNA form, the CDR3 reads TGTGCCAGCAGTTACACCGAATCGACTGAAGCTTTCTTT. Its protein is CASSYTESTEAFF.

This chain joins TRBV5-1 and TRBJ1-4, with 7 bases that match TRBD1. The length of the CDR3 is 14 residues. The junction had 3 bases not matched to a gene; V was cut back by 4 bases and J by 3 bases. The germline CDR1 and CDR2 sequences are SGHRS and YFSETQ. CDR3 region: CASSRDRANEKLFF. In DNA, the CDR3 is TGCGCCAGCAGCCGTGACAGGGCTAATGAAAAACTGTTTTTT.

The J gene is TRBJ2-3, the V gene TRBV19; 8 positions agree with TRBD1. V lost 10 bases and J lost 3; bases outside the gene matches: 6. Germline V gives CDR1 LNHDA, CDR2 SQIVND (reference sequence). This CDR3 has 13 amino acids. CDR3 DNA sequence: TGTGCCACTGAGGACAGGGCAACAGATACGCAGTATTTT. Protein: CATEDRATDTQYF. Variable domain in full (rest from reference TRBV19 and TRBJ2-3): DGGITQSPKYLFRKEGQNVTLSCEQNLNHDAMYWYRQDPGQGLRLIYYSQIVNDFQKGDIAEGYSVSREKKESFPLTVTSAQKNPTAFYLCATEDRATDTQYFGPGTRLTVL.